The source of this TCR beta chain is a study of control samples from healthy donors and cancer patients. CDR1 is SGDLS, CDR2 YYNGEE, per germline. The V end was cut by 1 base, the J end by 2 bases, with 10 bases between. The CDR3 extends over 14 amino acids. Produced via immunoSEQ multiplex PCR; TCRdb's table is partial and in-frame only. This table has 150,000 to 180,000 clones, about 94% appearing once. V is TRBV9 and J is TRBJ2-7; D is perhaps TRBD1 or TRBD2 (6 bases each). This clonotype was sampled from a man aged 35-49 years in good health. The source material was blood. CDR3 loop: CASSVSEGAYEQYF. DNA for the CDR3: TGTGCCAGCAGCGTATCGGAGGGGGCCTACGAGCAGTACTTC.